This TCR beta chain was recovered during a study of naive and memory T cell subsets. Two oligonucleotides, mixed equimolar, formed the beta constant-region primer covering TRBC1 and TRBC2. Ligated cDNA was amplified by four rounds of PCR with nested alpha and beta constant-region primers and SP2. In TCRdb, the UMI-ligation and nested PCR reads were re-called with MiXCR into one record per CDR3 protein. This sample has some 15,000 distinct CDR3 sequences, with roughly 9% found just once. The CDR3 is 14 amino acids. Germline CDR1 is MNHEY and CDR2 is SVGEGT. V lost 4 bases to trimming and J lost 6 bases, with 14 bases between them.

Sequenced sample: central memory CD8+ T cells from blood. The TCR originated in a human donor in good health. The chain has TRBV6-2 or TRBV6-3 and TRBJ2-3; D tentatively fits TRBD1 or TRBD2 (5 bases each). The DNA of the CDR3 is TGTGCCAGCAGTTTCGGGACCCCACCGGATACGCAGTATTTT. As protein: CASSFGTPPDTQYF.